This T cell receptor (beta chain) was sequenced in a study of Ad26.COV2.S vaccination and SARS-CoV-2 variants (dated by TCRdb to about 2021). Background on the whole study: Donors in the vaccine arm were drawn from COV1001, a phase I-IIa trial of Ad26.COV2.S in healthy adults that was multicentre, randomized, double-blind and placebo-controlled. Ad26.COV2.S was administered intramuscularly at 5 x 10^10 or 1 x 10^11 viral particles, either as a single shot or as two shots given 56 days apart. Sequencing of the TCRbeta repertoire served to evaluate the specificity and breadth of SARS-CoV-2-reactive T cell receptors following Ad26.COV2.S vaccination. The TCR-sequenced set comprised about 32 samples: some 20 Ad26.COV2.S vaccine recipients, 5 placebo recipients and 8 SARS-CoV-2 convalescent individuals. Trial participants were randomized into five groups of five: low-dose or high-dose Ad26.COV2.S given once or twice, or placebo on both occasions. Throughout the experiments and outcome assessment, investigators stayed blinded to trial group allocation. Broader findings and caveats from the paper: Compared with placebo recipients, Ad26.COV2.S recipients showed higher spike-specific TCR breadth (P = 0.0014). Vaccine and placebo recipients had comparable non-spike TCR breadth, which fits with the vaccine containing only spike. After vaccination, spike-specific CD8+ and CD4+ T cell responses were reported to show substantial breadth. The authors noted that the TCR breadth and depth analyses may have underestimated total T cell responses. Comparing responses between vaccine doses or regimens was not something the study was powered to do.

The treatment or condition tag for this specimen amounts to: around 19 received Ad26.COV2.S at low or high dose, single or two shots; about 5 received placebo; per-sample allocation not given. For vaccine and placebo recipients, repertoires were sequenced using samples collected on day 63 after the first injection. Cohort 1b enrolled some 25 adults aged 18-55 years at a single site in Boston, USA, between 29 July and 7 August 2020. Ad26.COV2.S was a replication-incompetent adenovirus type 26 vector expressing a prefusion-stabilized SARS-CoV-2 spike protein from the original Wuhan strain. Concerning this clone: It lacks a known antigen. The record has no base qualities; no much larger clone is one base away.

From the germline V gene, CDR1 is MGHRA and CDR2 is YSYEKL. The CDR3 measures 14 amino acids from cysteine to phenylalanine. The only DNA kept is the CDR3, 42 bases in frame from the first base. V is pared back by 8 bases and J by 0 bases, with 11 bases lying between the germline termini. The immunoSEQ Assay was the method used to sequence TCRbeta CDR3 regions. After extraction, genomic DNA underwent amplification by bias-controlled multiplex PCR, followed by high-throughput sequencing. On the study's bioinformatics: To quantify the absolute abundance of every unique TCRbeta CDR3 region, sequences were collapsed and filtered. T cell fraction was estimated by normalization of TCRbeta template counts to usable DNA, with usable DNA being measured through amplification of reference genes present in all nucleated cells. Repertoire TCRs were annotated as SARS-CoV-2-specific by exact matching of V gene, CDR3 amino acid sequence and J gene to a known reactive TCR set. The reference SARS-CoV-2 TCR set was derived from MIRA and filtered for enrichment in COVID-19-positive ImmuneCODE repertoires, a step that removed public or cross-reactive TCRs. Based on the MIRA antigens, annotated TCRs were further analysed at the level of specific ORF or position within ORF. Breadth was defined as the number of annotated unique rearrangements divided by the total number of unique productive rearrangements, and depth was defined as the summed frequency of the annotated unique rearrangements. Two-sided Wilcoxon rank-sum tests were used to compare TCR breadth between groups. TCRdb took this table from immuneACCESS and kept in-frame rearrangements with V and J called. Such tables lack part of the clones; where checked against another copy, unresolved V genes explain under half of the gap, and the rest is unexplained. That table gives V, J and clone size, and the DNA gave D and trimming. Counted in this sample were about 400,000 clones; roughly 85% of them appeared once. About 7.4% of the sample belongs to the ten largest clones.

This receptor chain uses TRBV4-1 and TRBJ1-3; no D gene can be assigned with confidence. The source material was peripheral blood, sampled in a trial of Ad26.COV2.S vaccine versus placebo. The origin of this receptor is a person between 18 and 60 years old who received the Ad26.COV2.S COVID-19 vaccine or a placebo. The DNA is TGCGCCAGCCACTCGGGGAGCTCTGGAAACACCATATATTTT. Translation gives CASHSGSSGNTIYF.